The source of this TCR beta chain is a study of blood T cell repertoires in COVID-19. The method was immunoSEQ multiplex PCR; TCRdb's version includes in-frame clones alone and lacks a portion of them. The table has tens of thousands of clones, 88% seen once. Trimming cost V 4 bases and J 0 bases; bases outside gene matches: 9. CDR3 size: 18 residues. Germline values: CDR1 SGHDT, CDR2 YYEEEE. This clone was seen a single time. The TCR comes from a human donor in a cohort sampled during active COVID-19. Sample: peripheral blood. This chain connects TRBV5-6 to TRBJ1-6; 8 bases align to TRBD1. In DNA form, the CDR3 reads TGTGCCAGCAGCGCCAGACAGGGGATAAGCTCCTATAATTCACCCCTCCACTTT. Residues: CASSARQGISSYNSPLHF.